This T cell receptor beta chain was sequenced during a study of blood T cell repertoires in COVID-19. In the study overall: Italy, Spain and the United States were the sources of the convalescent and acute COVID-19 samples. Sources were T cells, B-cell-depleted T cells, or PBMCs; the material itself was cDNA or gDNA.

The germline V gene has CDR1 LNHDA and CDR2 SQIVND (reference sequence). Losses at the gene ends were 4 bases for V and 2 bases for J; bases not matched to a gene: 6. The CDR3 covers 15 residues. Data came from immunoSEQ multiplex PCR; TCRdb stores just in-frame clones and leaves some out. The data hold roughly 240,000 clones, with 75% to 90% observed a single time. The receptor was isolated from a man in his sixties who had recovered from COVID-19. V is TRBV19 and J is TRBJ2-7; TRBD2 aligns across 9 bases. Specimen: peripheral blood. In DNA, the CDR3 is TGTGCCAGTAGTAAGGGACTAGCAATTGCCTACGAGCAGTACTTC. Translated, it gives CASSKGLAIAYEQYF.